This TCR beta chain was captured by sequencing in a study of shared T cell receptors in the human thymus. Only in-frame clones appear in the TCRdb table, and some are missing; sequencing was by immunoSEQ multiplex PCR. Here the sample spans hundreds of thousands of clones, 87% being singletons. Per germline, CDR1 LGHNA and CDR2 YSLEER. V was pared by 5 bases and J by 4 bases, with 15 bases between. This CDR3 spans 14 amino acids. These data were also reused for a study on human thymus T cells. That report notes: Congenital heart defects were the reason for the corrective surgery that the donors, healthy Finnish infants, were having. Thymic and blood repertoires appeared to show biased V and J gene usage. Unrelated individuals reportedly shared highly overlapping thymic TCR repertoires.

The sequencing sample was made of thymocytes. The source of this sequence is a boy younger than two with a congenital heart defect. V is TRBV4-3 and J is TRBJ2-7; tentative D call: TRBD2 (7 bases). Here the CDR3 DNA reads TGCGCCAGCAGCGAAAGAGGGGGGGAATACGAGCAGTACTTC. This sequence encodes CASSERGGEYEQYF.